These 8 T cell receptor beta chains share one sample of origin, sequenced in a study of OX40 agonist ivuxolimab in advanced cancers. Libraries were prepared by immunoSEQ multiplex PCR; TCRdb keeps only in-frame clonotypes and omits some of them. The sample has 70,000 to 85,000 clones, just over 90% seen once. Source: CD4+ or CD8+ T cells sorted from blood, taken in a trial of the OX40 agonist ivuxolimab. The receptors come from an adult with an advanced solid tumor such as melanoma, head and neck, liver or kidney cancer.

The V gene is TRBV5-4, the J gene TRBJ1-2; D is undetermined. The germline V and J ends were trimmed by 0 bases and 0 bases, with 6 bases remaining between them. CDR1 is SGHNT and CDR2 is YYREEE in the germline V gene (reference sequence). There are 14 residues in the CDR3. The CDR3 DNA is TGTGCCAGCAGCTTGGGGGGTTCTAACTATGGCTACACCTTC. Amino acid sequence: CASSLGGSNYGYTF.

This clone was recorded once. The chain links TRBV4-2 to TRBJ1-2, with 7 bases matching TRBD1. After removal of 2 bases from V and 6 bases from J, the junction contained 6 bases not matched to a gene. The CDR3 totals 14 residues. CDR1 is LGHNA, CDR2 YNFKEQ, per germline. The chain's CDR3 is CASSQYEGGDGYTF. The CDR3 nucleotides are TGTGCCAGCAGCCAATATGAAGGGGGCGATGGCTACACCTTC.

The genes are TRBV4-3 and TRBJ1-1; weak D call: TRBD1 (6 bases). V was pared by 1 base and J by 4 bases, with 22 bases between. Germline values: CDR1 LGHNA, CDR2 YSLEER. This CDR3 spans 18 amino acids. The CDR3 nucleotides read TGCGCCAGCAGCCAAGCAATCATTGGGGGGGGCGTAAGCACTGAAGCTTTCTTT. It is translated as CASSQAIIGGGVSTEAFF.

The rearrangement links TRBV7-9 to TRBJ1-5; tentative D call: TRBD1 (5 bases). CDR1 is SEHNR, CDR2 FQNEAQ, per germline (reference sequence). The CDR3 length is 15 residues. V lost 0 bases to trimming and J lost 1 base, with 7 bases between them. In DNA form, the CDR3 reads TGTGCCAGCAGCTTAGCGGGGACGAGCAATCAGCCCCAGCATTTT. Translated, it gives CASSLAGTSNQPQHF.

The chain is built from TRBV6-5 and TRBJ1-5; D unclear. Germline-derived CDR1 and CDR2 are MNHEY and SVGAGI. This CDR3 has 13 amino acids. V gave up 8 bases and J gave up 4 bases, with 12 bases separating them. The CDR3 spells CASGPSLNQPQHF. CDR3 nucleotide sequence: TGTGCCAGCGGTCCCTCGTTAAATCAGCCCCAGCATTTT.

The V gene is TRBV4-3, the J gene TRBJ1-1; D gene ambiguous. V was pared by 0 bases and J by 4 bases, with 15 bases between. The CDR3 is 16 amino acids. Germline V gives CDR1 LGHNA, CDR2 YSLEER. The CDR3 nucleotides read TGCGCCAGCAGCCAAGATTTATGGGGTGTAGGCACTGAAGCTTTCTTT. Protein: CASSQDLWGVGTEAFF.

The chain uses TRBV5-6 and TRBJ1-2; TRBD1 aligns across 8 bases. Germline loops: CDR1 SGHDT, CDR2 YYEEEE. With V trimmed by 3 bases and J by 8 bases, 9 bases remained unmatched. CDR3 size: 14 residues. As DNA, the CDR3 is TGTGCCAGCAGCTGGCCGACAGGGGTGAACGGCTACACCTTC. This gives the protein CASSWPTGVNGYTF. Full variable domain (outside the CDR3, taken from reference TRBV5-6 and TRBJ1-2): DAGVTQSPTHLIKTRGQQVTLRCSPKSGHDTVSWYQQALGQGPQFIFQYYEEEERQRGNFPDRFSGHQFPNYSSELNVNALLLGDSALYLCASSWPTGVNGYTFGSGTRLTVV.

The chain carries TRBV11-2 and TRBJ2-7, with a tentative D call TRBD1 (5 bases). The V and J ends lost 5 bases and 3 bases respectively, with 8 bases between them. There are 12 residues in the CDR3. Germline values: CDR1 SGHAT, CDR2 FQNNGV. The CDR3 region has the DNA TGTGCCAGCAGCGTTGACAGCTACGAGCAGTACTTC. Its translation is CASSVDSYEQYF.